This passage covers 32 T cell receptor beta chains from one sample sequenced in a study of blood T cell repertoires in COVID-19. Method: immunoSEQ multiplex PCR; TCRdb's copy keeps in-frame clones and lacks some. The sample contains 200,000 to 300,000 clones, about four fifths of which appear only once. Sequencing was performed on peripheral blood. The origin of the receptors is a woman of 80 years or more with COVID-19, enrolled during active disease.

The V call is TRBV5-6, the J call TRBJ2-7; D perhaps matches TRBD2 (5 bases). CDR3 size: 17 residues. V lost 3 bases, J lost 4 bases, and 23 bases lay in between. Per germline, CDR1 SGHDT and CDR2 YYEEEE. CDR3 nucleotide sequence: TGTGCCAGCAGCTGGGGTTTGTTGGGATTAGCGCTTTACGAGCAGTACTTC. Amino acid sequence: CASSWGLLGLALYEQYF.

Turning to this clone: This same CDR3 is encoded by further DNA sequences in the sample. The rearrangement joins TRBV5-1 to TRBJ1-1; D remains unclear. V dropped 4 bases and J dropped 1 base, with 11 bases sitting between them. This CDR3 is 14 amino acids long. The germline CDR1 and CDR2 sequences are SGHRS and YFSETQ. CDR3 protein: CASSPDRGNTEAFF. CDR3 sequence (DNA): TGCGCCAGCAGCCCGGACCGGGGGAACACTGAAGCTTTCTTT.

The J gene is TRBJ2-6, the V gene TRBV4-2; tentatively, D is TRBD1 (6 bases). The germline V gene has CDR1 LGHNA and CDR2 YNFKEQ. Deletions cut 1 base from V and 2 bases from J, with 18 bases between. The CDR3 length is 19 residues. CDR3 residues: CASSQVLGAASAGANVLTF. CDR3 nucleotide sequence: TGTGCCAGCAGCCAAGTTTTGGGGGCGGCTAGTGCTGGGGCCAACGTCCTGACTTTC.

This clone was seen a handful of times. The rearrangement uses TRBV6-1 and TRBJ1-5; D unclear. This CDR3 has 16 residues. Trimming shortened V by 1 base and J by 3 bases, and 13 bases separated the two germline ends. Germline loops: CDR1 MNHNS, CDR2 SASEGT. The CDR3 loop is CASSEGVREVNQPQHF. In nucleotides, the CDR3 is TGTGCCAGCAGTGAAGGGGTCAGAGAGGTCAATCAGCCCCAGCATTTT.

Worth noting for this clone: At one boundary the junction diverges from the germline segment, which might be a read error. The sample carries other DNA sequences with the same CDR3. The CDR3 DNA reads as TGTGCCAGCAGCCCCCAGGGGGCCAATCAACCCCAGCATTTT. Amino acids: CASSPQGANQPQHF. The chain carries TRBV3-1 (or the pseudogene TRBV3-2) and TRBJ1-5; 8 bases agree with TRBD1. CDR1 LGHDT and CDR2 YNNKEL come from the germline V gene (reference sequence). This CDR3 is built from 14 residues.

This sequence joins TRBV2 and TRBJ1-1, with 7 bases matching TRBD1. This CDR3 has 12 amino acids. Germline lookup yields CDR1 SNHLY and CDR2 FYNNEI. J lost 10 bases, V lost 5 bases, and 7 bases had no gene match. CDR3 DNA: TGTGCCAGCAGTCTCGACAGGGCTGGAGCTTTCTTT. Translated, it gives CASSLDRAGAFF. Variable domain in full (rest from reference TRBV2 and TRBJ1-1): EPEVTQTPSHQVTQMGQEVILRCVPISNHLYFYWYRQILGQKVEFLVSFYNNEISEKSEIFDDQFSVERPDGSNFTLKIRSTKLEDSAMYFCASSLDRAGAFFGQGTRLTVV.

This clone was observed a few times. CDR3 in amino acids: CAWSLWDRASQPQHF. In nucleotides, the CDR3 is TGTGCCTGGAGCCTCTGGGACAGGGCGAGTCAGCCCCAGCATTTT. V and J are TRBV30 and TRBJ1-5, with 9 bases lining up with TRBD1. The CDR3 runs 15 residues. Germline V gene lookup returns CDR1 GTSNPN and CDR2 SVGIG (reference sequence). V shed 3 bases, J shed 6 bases, and the junction held 9 bases outside the gene matches.

The chain employs TRBV10-3 and TRBJ2-5; no reliable D call. The CDR3 loop spans 12 amino acids. Germline-derived CDR1 and CDR2 are ENHRY and SYGVKD. With 2 bases removed from V and 4 bases from J, the gap between germline ends came to 5 bases. The CDR3 here is CAISERGETQYF. The CDR3 DNA reads as TGTGCCATCAGTGAGAGAGGAGAGACCCAGTACTTC.

The chain employs TRBV18 and TRBJ2-1; 7 bases are shared with TRBD1. Germline values: CDR1 KGHSH, CDR2 LQKENI. The junction had 3 bases not matched to a gene; V was cut back by 5 bases and J by 5 bases. The CDR3 consists of 13 residues. The CDR3: CASSSGQNNEQFF. The CDR3 nucleotides read TGTGCCAGCTCATCGGGACAGAACAATGAGCAGTTCTTC. Filled out from reference TRBV18 and TRBJ2-1, the complete variable domain reads NAGVMQNPRHLVRRRGQEARLRCSPMKGHSHVYWYRQLPEEGLKFMVYLQKENIIDESGMPKERFSAEFPKEGPSILRIQQVVRGDSAAYFCASSSGQNNEQFFGPGTRLTVL.

The chain has TRBV2 and TRBJ2-5, with D uncertain. Trimming left V 2 bases short and J 5 bases short, with 9 bases between. The CDR3 has 13 amino acids. Per the germline V gene, CDR1 is SNHLY and CDR2 is FYNNEI. The CDR3 sequence is CASSEKRTETQYF. DNA for the CDR3: TGTGCCAGCAGTGAAAAGAGAACCGAGACCCAGTACTTC. The full variable domain, in which reference TRBV2 and TRBJ2-5 provide the parts outside the CDR3, is EPEVTQTPSHQVTQMGQEVILRCVPISNHLYFYWYRQILGQKVEFLVSFYNNEISEKSEIFDDQFSVERPDGSNFTLKIRSTKLEDSAMYFCASSEKRTETQYFGPGTRLLVL.

The chain carries TRBV29-1 and TRBJ2-3; TRBD2 might be the D (5 bases). Germline V gene lookup returns CDR1 SQVTM and CDR2 ANQGSEA. This CDR3 is built from 14 residues. Trimming pared 0 bases from V and 4 bases from J, leaving 11 bases between. CDR3 sequence: CSVEEKRGPDTQYF. The DNA for the CDR3 is TGCAGCGTTGAAGAGAAGAGAGGGCCAGATACGCAGTATTTT.

The V call is TRBV11-2, the J call TRBJ2-2; 12 bases are a match to TRBD2. There are 17 residues in the CDR3. J gave up 4 bases and V 6 bases, and 9 bases lay outside the gene matches. CDR1 is SGHAT and CDR2 is FQNNGV in the germline V gene. As DNA, the CDR3 is TGTGCCAGCAGTCTACTAGCGGGAGGATTTTCCACCGGGGAGCTGTTTTTT. Amino acid sequence: CASSLLAGGFSTGELFF.

A single count supports this clone. This chain links TRBV7-9 with TRBJ1-4; 7 bases fit TRBD1. CDR3 length equals 15 residues. After removal of 5 bases from V and 8 bases from J, the junction contained 11 bases not matched to a gene. CDR1 is SEHNR, CDR2 FQNEAQ, per germline (reference sequence). The CDR3 nucleotides are TGTGCCAGCAGCACCGCGACAGGGCTTGGAGAAAAACTGTTTTTT. Amino acid sequence: CASSTATGLGEKLFF.

V gene TRBV4-1 combines with J gene TRBJ1-6; TRBD1 matches at 11 bases. The CDR3 is 19 amino acids. Trimming took 4 bases from V and 14 from J; bases not matched to a gene: 22. CDR1 is MGHRA, CDR2 YSYEKL, per germline. Here the CDR3 reads CASSPSGSDRGRESFSLHF. Here the CDR3 DNA reads TGCGCCAGCAGCCCCTCTGGCTCGGACAGGGGGCGCGAGAGTTTCTCCCTCCACTTT.

This clone is a singleton in its sample. The chain joins TRBV10-1 to TRBJ1-2; D might be TRBD1 (5 bases). Germline V gene data show CDR1 as WNHNN and CDR2 as SYGVQD (reference sequence). Trimming cost V 11 bases and J 6 bases, with 16 bases left between them. The CDR3 runs to 12 residues. The CDR3 DNA follows: TGCGCCGTTCCGGGGGAAAACAATGGCTACACCTTC. Encoded protein: CAVPGENNGYTF.

The rearrangement uses TRBV3-1 (or the pseudogene TRBV3-2) and TRBJ1-3; D remains ambiguous. CDR1 is LGHDT and CDR2 is YNNKEL in the germline V gene (reference sequence). Deletions cut 2 bases from V and 3 bases from J, with 8 bases between. The CDR3 consists of 14 residues. The CDR3 loop reads CASSQRGVGNTIYF. In DNA form, the CDR3 reads TGTGCCAGCAGCCAAAGAGGAGTTGGAAACACCATATATTTT.

The rearrangement uses TRBV28 and TRBJ1-2; 10 bases are a match to TRBD1. Germline trimming cut 5 bases from V and 5 bases from J; bases unmatched to any gene: 8. Germline-derived CDR1 and CDR2 are MDHEN and SYDVKM. The CDR3 totals 15 residues. CDR3 protein: CASSPAGQGKYGYTF. For the CDR3, the DNA is TGTGCCAGCAGTCCCGCGGGACAGGGGAAATATGGCTACACCTTC.

This clone was seen more than once but under ten times. The chain joins TRBV24-1 to TRBJ2-1; no reliable D call. This CDR3 is 14 amino acids long. CDR1 KGHDR and CDR2 SFDVKD come from the germline V gene. Trimming removed 6 bases from V and 1 base from J, with 9 bases in between. CDR3 sequence: CATSPAESYNEQFF. The CDR3 region has the DNA TGTGCCACCAGTCCCGCGGAATCCTACAATGAGCAGTTCTTC.

V usage is TRBV27 and J usage is TRBJ2-1; 7 bases are shared with TRBD1. Losses at the gene ends were 8 bases for V and 7 bases for J; bases not matched to a gene: 11. The CDR3 is 14 amino acids. The germline CDR1 and CDR2 sequences are MNHEY and SMNVEV (reference sequence). CDR3 DNA sequence: TGTGCCAGCTCCCTCCCGACAGGGACGAATGAGCAGTTCTTC. This translates into CASSLPTGTNEQFF.

The chain links TRBV11-3 to TRBJ2-1; TRBD1 might be the D (5 bases). This CDR3 contains 13 residues. Germline values: CDR1 SGHNT, CDR2 YENEEA. V was clipped by 5 bases and J by 6 bases, with 11 bases between them. This chain's CDR3 is CASSQGPGNEQFF. The CDR3 DNA sequence: TGTGCCAGCAGCCAGGGCCCAGGCAATGAGCAGTTCTTC.

The chain combines TRBV7-3 with TRBJ2-1, with 9 positions matching TRBD1. Looked up from germline, CDR1 is SGHTA and CDR2 is FQGTGA. The CDR3 is 16 amino acids. V lost 5 bases and J lost 0; bases outside the gene matches: 5. The CDR3 DNA sequence: TGTGCCAGCAGCCGAACAGGGGGCAGCTCCTACAATGAGCAGTTCTTC. Amino acid sequence: CASSRTGGSSYNEQFF.

This chain connects TRBV19 to TRBJ1-5; 10 nucleotides line up with TRBD1. Germline assignment: CDR1 LNHDA and CDR2 SQIVND (reference sequence). V trimming: 5 bases; J trimming: 0 bases; junction bases outside the gene matches: 10. The CDR3 extends over 18 amino acids. CDR3 sequence (DNA): TGTGCCAGTAGTGTCACCGGGACAGGGGCTAATAGCAATCAGCCCCAGCATTTT. This gives the protein CASSVTGTGANSNQPQHF. Drawing the rest from reference TRBV19 and TRBJ1-5, the complete variable domain is DGGITQSPKYLFRKEGQNVTLSCEQNLNHDAMYWYRQDPGQGLRLIYYSQIVNDFQKGDIAEGYSVSREKKESFPLTVTSAQKNPTAFYLCASSVTGTGANSNQPQHFGDGTRLSIL.

The rearrangement joins TRBV6-5 to TRBJ2-7, with D perhaps TRBD1 (6 bases). Germline V gene sequence: CDR1 MNHEY, CDR2 SVGAGI. The CDR3 totals 15 residues. V was trimmed by 6 bases and J by 2 bases, leaving 17 bases between them. The CDR3 region is CASRPDRSATYEQYF. The CDR3 DNA reads as TGTGCCAGCAGACCGGACAGATCCGCAACCTACGAGCAGTACTTC.

The chain combines TRBV5-4 with TRBJ2-7, with D perhaps TRBD2 (5 bases). V lost 0 bases and J 0 bases, leaving 13 bases between the germline ends. CDR3 size: 16 residues. In germline, CDR1 is SGHNT, CDR2 YYREEE (reference sequence). CDR3 nucleotide sequence: TGTGCCAGCAGCTTGGGCGGGTCGAGGAGCTCCTACGAGCAGTACTTC. Translating gives CASSLGGSRSSYEQYF.

The V gene is TRBV19, the J gene TRBJ1-4, with TRBD1 identical over 9 bases. With V trimmed by 7 bases and J by 5 bases, 17 bases remained unmatched. CDR1 and CDR2 from the germline V gene are LNHDA and SQIVND (reference sequence). The CDR3 contains 18 residues. Written as DNA, the CDR3 is TGTGCCAGTACCCCCCTGGGGACAGGGTCGGGGAAAAATGAAAAACTGTTTTTT. As protein: CASTPLGTGSGKNEKLFF. The variable domain in full, completed from reference TRBV19 and TRBJ1-4, reads DGGITQSPKYLFRKEGQNVTLSCEQNLNHDAMYWYRQDPGQGLRLIYYSQIVNDFQKGDIAEGYSVSREKKESFPLTVTSAQKNPTAFYLCASTPLGTGSGKNEKLFFGSGTQLSVL.

V and J are TRBV5-4 and TRBJ2-1; perhaps TRBD1 as D (5 bases). The CDR3 is 16 amino acids. CDR1 is SGHNT and CDR2 is YYREEE in the germline V gene (reference sequence). V was trimmed by 4 bases and J by 2 bases, leaving 16 bases between them. CDR3 bases: TGTGCCAGCAGCCCAACAGGCATCGCTACCTACAATGAGCAGTTCTTC. Its translation is CASSPTGIATYNEQFF.

The chain is built from TRBV11-2 and TRBJ1-4; D unresolved. The germline gives CDR1 SGHAT, CDR2 FQNNGV. Trimming cost V 5 bases and J 7 bases, with 14 bases left between them. This CDR3 has 14 amino acids. CDR3 bases: TGTGCCAGCAGCACGTCCGGTCGTCGTGAAAAACTGTTTTTT. This codes for CASSTSGRREKLFF.

Concerning this clone itself: Additional DNA sequences in this sample encode the identical CDR3. The chain joins TRBV3-1 (or the pseudogene TRBV3-2) to TRBJ1-2; 7 bases are a match to TRBD1. The CDR3 sequence is 12 residues long. Germline CDR1 LGHDT, CDR2 YNNKEL (reference sequence). J lost 4 bases, V lost 4 bases, and 0 bases had no gene match. The CDR3 loop is CASSPGGYGYTF. Here the CDR3 DNA reads TGTGCCAGCAGCCCAGGGGGCTATGGCTACACCTTC.

The chain is built from TRBV30 and TRBJ1-5; TRBD1 agrees at 10 bases. J lost 4 bases, V lost 5 bases, and 8 bases had no gene match. This CDR3 spans 15 amino acids. Looked up from germline, CDR1 is GTSNPN and CDR2 is SVGIG (reference sequence). CDR3 DNA sequence: TGTGCCTGGTCCGTAGGGGACAGGGGTAATCAGCCCCAGCATTTT. Protein product: CAWSVGDRGNQPQHF.

The sample holds a few counts of this clone. The chain combines TRBV2 with TRBJ1-1, with TRBD1 as a possible D gene (5 bases). CDR1 is SNHLY and CDR2 is FYNNEI in the germline V gene. The CDR3 consists of 13 residues. Trimming shortened V by 6 bases and J by 5 bases, and 13 bases separated the two germline ends. The CDR3 sequence: CASRAGMGTEAFF. CDR3 nucleotides: TGTGCCAGCAGGGCAGGGATGGGTACTGAAGCTTTCTTT.

In DNA, the CDR3 is TGTGCCAGCAGCCCGAAGTACAGGTCTCGGAACACTGAAGCTTTCTTT. Amino acid sequence: CASSPKYRSRNTEAFF. V usage is TRBV7-2 and J usage is TRBJ1-1; a possible D gene is TRBD1 (5 bases). This CDR3 spans 16 amino acids. Germline CDR1 SGHTA, CDR2 FQGNSA. V shed 5 bases and J shed 1 base, with 17 bases lying between them.

CDR3 sequence reads: CASRQTLPSYNEQFF. In nucleotides, the CDR3 is TGTGCCAGCAGACAGACACTTCCCTCCTACAATGAGCAGTTCTTC. The V and J genes are TRBV27 and TRBJ2-1; D gene uncertain. The V and J ends lost 6 bases and 0 bases respectively, with 12 bases between them. The CDR3 spans 15 residues. Germline V gene lookup returns CDR1 MNHEY and CDR2 SMNVEV (reference sequence).